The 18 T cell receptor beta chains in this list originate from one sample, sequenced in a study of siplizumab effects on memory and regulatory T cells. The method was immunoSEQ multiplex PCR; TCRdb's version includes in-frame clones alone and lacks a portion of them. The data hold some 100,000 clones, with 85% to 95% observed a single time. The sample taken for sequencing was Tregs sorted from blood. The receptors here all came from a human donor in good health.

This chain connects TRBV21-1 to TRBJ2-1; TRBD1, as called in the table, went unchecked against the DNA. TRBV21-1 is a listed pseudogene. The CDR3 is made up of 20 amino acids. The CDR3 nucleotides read TGTGCCAGCAGCAAAGCGCACGGTTTTCCGGGACAGGCCTTCCACAATGAGCAGTTCTTC. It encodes CASSKAHGFPGQAFHNEQFF.

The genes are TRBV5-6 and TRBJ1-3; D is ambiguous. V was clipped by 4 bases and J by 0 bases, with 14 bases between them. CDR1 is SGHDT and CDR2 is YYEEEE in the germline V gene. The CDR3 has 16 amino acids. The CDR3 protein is CASSVQWSPSGNTIYF. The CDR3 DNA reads TGTGCCAGCAGCGTGCAATGGAGTCCCTCTGGAAACACCATATATTTT.

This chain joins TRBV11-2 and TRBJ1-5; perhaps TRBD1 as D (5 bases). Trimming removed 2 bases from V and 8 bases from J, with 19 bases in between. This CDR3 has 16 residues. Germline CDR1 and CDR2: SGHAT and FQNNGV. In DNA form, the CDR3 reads TGTGCCAGCAGCTTACGGCGGGGCGACATTTTGAAGCCCCAGCATTTT. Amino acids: CASSLRRGDILKPQHF.

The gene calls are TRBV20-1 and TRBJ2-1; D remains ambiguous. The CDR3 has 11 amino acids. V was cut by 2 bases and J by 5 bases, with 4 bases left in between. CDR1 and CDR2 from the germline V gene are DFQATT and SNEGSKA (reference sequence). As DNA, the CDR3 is TGCAGTGCTAGATACGACAATGAGCAGTTCTTC. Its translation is CSARYDNEQFF.

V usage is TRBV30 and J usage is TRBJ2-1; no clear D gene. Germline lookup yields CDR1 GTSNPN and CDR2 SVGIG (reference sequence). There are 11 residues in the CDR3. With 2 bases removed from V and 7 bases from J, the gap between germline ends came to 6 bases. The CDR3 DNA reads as TGTGCCTGGAGTCCAGCTAATGAGCAGTTCTTC. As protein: CAWSPANEQFF.

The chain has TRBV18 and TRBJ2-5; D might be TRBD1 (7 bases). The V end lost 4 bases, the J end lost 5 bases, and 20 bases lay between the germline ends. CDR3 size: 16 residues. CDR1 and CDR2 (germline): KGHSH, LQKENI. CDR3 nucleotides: TGTGCCAGCTCACGCCGGGACAGCCCGGCGGGGGAGACCCAGTACTTC. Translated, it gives CASSRRDSPAGETQYF.

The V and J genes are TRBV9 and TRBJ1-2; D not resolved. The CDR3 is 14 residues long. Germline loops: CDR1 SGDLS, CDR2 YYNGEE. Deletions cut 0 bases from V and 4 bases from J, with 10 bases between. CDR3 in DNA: TGTGCCAGCAGCGTAGGGCCGAGCCCCTATGGCTACACCTTC. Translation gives CASSVGPSPYGYTF.

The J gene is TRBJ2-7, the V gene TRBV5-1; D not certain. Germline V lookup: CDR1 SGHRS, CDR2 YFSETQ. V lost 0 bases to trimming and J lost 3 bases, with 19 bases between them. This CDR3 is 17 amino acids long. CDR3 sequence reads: CASSLAYRAHQNYEQYF. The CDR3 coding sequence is TGCGCCAGCAGCTTGGCCTATCGGGCGCACCAAAACTACGAGCAGTACTTC.

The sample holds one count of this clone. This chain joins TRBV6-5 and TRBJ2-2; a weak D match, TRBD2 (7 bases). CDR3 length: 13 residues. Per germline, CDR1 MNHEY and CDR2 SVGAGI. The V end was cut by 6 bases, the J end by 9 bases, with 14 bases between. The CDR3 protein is CASRQGGVRELFF. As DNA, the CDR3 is TGTGCCAGCAGACAAGGGGGGGTTCGGGAGCTGTTTTTT.

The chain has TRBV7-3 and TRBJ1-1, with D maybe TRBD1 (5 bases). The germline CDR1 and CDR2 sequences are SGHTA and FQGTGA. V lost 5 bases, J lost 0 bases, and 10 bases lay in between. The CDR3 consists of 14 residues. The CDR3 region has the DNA TGTGCCAGCAGCCCGGGGGGAGTGAACACTGAAGCTTTCTTT. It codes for CASSPGGVNTEAFF.

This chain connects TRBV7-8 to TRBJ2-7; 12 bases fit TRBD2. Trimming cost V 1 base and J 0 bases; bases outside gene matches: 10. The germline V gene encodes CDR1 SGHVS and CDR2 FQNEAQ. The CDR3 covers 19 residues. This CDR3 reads CASSLVLAGGLGISYEQYF. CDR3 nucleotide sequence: TGTGCCAGCAGCTTAGTGCTAGCGGGAGGGTTGGGGATCTCCTACGAGCAGTACTTC.

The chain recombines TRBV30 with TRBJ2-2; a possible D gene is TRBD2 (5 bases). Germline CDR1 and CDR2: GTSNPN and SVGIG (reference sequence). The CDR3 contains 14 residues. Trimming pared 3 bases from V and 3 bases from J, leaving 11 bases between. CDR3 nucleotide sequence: TGTGCCTGGAGGATGCGCGGGTACACCGGGGAGCTGTTTTTT. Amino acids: CAWRMRGYTGELFF.

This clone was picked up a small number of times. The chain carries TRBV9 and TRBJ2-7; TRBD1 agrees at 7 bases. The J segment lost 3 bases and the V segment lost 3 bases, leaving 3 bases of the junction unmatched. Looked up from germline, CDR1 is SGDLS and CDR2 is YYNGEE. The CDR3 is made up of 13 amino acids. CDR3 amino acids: CASSARQGYEQYF. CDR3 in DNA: TGTGCCAGCAGCGCCCGACAGGGCTACGAGCAGTACTTC.

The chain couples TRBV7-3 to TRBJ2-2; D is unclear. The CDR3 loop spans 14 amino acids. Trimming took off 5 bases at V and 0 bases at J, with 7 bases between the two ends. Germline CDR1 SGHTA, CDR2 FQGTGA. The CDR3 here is CASSEQANTGELFF. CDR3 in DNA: TGTGCCAGCAGCGAACAAGCGAACACCGGGGAGCTGTTTTTT.

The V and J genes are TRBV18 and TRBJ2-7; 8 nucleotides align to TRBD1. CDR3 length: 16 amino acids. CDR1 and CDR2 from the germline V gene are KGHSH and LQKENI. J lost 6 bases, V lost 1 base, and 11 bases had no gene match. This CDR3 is CASSPLTGTGFIEQYF. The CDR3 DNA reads TGTGCCAGCTCACCACTTACCGGGACAGGTTTTATCGAGCAGTACTTC.

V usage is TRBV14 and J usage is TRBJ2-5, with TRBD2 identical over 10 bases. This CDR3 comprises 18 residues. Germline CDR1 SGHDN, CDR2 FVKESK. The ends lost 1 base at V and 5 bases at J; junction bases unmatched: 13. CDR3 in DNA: TGTGCCAGCAGCCAAGGATTAATAGCGGGAGGCCCGGGGGAGACCCAGTACTTC. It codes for CASSQGLIAGGPGETQYF.

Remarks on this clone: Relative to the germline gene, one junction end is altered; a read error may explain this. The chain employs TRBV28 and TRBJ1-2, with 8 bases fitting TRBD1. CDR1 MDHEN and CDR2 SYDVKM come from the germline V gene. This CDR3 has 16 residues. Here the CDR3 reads CVSSTQRTGMNYGYTF. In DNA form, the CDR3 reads TGTGTCAGCAGTACCCAAAGGACAGGGATGAACTATGGCTACACCTTC.

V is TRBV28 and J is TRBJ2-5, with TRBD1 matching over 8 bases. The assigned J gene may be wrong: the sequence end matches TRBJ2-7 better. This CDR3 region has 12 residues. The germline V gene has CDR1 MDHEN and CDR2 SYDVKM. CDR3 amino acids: CASSPTGGEQYF. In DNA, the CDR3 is TGTGCCAGCAGTCCCACAGGGGGCGAGCAGTACTTC.